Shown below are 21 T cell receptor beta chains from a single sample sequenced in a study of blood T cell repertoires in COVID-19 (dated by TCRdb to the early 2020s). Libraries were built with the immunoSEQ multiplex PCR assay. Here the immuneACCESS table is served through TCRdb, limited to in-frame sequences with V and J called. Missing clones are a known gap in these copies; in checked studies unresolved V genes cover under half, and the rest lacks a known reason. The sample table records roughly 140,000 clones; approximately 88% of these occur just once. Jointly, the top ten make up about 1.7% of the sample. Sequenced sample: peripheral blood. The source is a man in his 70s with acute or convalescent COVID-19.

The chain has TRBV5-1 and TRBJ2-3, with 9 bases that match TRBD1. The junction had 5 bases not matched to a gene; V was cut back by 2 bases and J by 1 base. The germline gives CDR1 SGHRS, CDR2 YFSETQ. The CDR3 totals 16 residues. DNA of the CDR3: TGCGCCAGCAGCTTACAGGGGGCAGGAGGCACAGATACGCAGTATTTT. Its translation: CASSLQGAGGTDTQYF.

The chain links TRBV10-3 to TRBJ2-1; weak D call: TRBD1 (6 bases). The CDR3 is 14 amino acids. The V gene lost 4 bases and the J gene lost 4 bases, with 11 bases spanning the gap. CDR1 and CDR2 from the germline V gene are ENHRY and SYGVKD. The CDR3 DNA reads TGTGCCATCAGTGCTACAGGGTTTTACAATGAGCAGTTCTTC. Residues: CAISATGFYNEQFF.

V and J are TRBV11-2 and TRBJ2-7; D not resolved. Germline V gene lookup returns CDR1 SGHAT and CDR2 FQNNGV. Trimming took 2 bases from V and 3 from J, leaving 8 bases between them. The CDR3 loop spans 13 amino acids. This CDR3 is CASSLMADYEQYF. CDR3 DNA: TGTGCCAGCAGCTTAATGGCAGACTACGAGCAGTACTTC.

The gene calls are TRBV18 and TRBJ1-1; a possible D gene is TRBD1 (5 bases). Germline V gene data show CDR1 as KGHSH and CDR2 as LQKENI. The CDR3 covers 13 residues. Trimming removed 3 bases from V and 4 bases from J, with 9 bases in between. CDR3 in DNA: TGTGCCAGCTCACCGACAAGGGGCACTGAAGCTTTCTTT. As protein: CASSPTRGTEAFF.

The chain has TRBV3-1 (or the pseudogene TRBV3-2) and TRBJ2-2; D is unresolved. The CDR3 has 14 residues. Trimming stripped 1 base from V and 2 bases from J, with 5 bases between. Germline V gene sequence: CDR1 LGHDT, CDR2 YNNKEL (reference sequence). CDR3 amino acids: CASSQVENTGELFF. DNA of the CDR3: TGTGCCAGCAGCCAAGTAGAAAACACCGGGGAGCTGTTTTTT.

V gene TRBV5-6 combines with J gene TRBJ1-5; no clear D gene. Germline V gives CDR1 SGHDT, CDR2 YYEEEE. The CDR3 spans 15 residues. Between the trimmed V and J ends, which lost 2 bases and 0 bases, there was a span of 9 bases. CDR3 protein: CASSLGLYSNQPQHF. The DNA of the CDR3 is TGTGCCAGCAGCTTAGGACTGTATAGCAATCAGCCCCAGCATTTT.

The CDR3 sequence: CASRADRGRAKNIQYF. In nucleotides, the CDR3 is TGTGCCAGCAGGGCCGACAGGGGGCGAGCCAAAAACATTCAGTACTTC. The chain carries TRBV2 and TRBJ2-4; 10 bases are a match to TRBD1. The length of the CDR3 is 16 residues. The V segment lost 6 bases and the J segment 0 bases; nucleotides outside the gene matches: 5. Germline CDR1 is SNHLY and CDR2 is FYNNEI.

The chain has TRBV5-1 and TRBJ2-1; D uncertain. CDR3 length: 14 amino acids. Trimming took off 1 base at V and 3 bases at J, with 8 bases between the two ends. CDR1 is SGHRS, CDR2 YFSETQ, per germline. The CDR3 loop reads CASSLTAGYNEQFF. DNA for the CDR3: TGCGCCAGCAGCTTGACAGCAGGCTACAATGAGCAGTTCTTC.

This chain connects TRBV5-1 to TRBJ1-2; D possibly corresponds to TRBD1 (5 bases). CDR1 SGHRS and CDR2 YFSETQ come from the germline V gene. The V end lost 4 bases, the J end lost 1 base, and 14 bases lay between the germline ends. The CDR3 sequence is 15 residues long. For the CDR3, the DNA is TGCGCCAGCAGCCCGGTTTCAGGGCATAACTATGGCTACACCTTC. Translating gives CASSPVSGHNYGYTF.

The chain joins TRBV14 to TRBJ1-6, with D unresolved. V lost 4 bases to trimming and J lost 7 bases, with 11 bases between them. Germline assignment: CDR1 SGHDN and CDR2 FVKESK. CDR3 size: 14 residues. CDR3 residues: CASSPQAFNSPLHF. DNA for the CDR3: TGTGCCAGCAGCCCCCAGGCGTTCAATTCACCCCTCCACTTT.

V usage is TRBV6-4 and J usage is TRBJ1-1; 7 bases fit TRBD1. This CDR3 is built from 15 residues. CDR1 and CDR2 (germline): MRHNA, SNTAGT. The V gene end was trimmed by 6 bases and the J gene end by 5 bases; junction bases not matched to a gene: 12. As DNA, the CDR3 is TGTGCCAGCAGACGGATGCCAGGGGGGCGTACTGAAGCTTTCTTT. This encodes CASRRMPGGRTEAFF.

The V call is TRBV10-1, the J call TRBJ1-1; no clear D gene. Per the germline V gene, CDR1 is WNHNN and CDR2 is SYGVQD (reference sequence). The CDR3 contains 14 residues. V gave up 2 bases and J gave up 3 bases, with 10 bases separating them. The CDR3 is CASSEGGFDTEAFF. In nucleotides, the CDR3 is TGCGCCAGCAGTGAGGGAGGTTTCGACACTGAAGCTTTCTTT.

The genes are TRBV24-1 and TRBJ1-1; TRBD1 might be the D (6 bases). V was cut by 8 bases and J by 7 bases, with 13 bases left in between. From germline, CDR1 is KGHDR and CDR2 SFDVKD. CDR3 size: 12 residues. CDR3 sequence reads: CATKQGTGEAFF. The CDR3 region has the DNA TGTGCCACCAAACAGGGAACGGGTGAAGCTTTCTTT.

CDR3 in amino acids: CASSRGLAGVGSTDTQYF. The DNA of the CDR3 is TGTGCCAGCAGCCGGGGACTAGCGGGAGTTGGTAGCACAGATACGCAGTATTTT. This chain links TRBV14 with TRBJ2-3; 14 bases are a match to TRBD2. V gave up 4 bases and J gave up 0 bases; unmatched junction bases: 6. Germline CDR1 is SGHDN and CDR2 is FVKESK. This CDR3 comprises 18 residues.

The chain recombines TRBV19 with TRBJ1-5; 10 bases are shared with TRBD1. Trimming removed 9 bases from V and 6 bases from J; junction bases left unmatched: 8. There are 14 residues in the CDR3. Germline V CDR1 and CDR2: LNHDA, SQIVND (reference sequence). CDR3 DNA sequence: TGTGCCAGGGGGGACAGGGGTCGGGGTCAGCCCCAGCATTTT. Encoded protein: CARGDRGRGQPQHF.

The CDR3 DNA follows: TGTGCCAGCTCTCGCCGGCGACTAGCCGCAGATGAGCAGTTCTTC. Protein: CASSRRRLAADEQFF. The chain couples TRBV5-4 to TRBJ2-1, with 7 bases fitting TRBD2. CDR1 and CDR2 from the germline V gene are SGHNT and YYREEE (reference sequence). The CDR3 has 15 amino acids. The V gene end was trimmed by 7 bases and the J gene end by 8 bases; junction bases not matched to a gene: 15.

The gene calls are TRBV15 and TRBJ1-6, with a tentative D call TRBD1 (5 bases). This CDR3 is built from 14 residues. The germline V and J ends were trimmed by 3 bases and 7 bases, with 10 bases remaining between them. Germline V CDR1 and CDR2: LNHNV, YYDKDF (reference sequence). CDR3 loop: CATSSKGRNSPLHF. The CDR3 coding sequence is TGTGCCACCAGCAGTAAGGGGAGGAATTCACCCCTCCACTTT.

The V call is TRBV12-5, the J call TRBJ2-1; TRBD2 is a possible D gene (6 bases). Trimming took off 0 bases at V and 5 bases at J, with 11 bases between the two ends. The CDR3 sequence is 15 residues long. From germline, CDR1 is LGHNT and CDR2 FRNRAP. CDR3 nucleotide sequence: TGTGCTAGTGGTTTGGTATGGGTAGCGGACAATGAGCAGTTCTTC. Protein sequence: CASGLVWVADNEQFF.

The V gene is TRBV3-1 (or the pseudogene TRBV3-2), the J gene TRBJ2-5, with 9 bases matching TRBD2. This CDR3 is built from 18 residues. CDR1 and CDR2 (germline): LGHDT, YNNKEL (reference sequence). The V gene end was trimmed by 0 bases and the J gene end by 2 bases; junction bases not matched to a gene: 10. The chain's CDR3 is CASSQDRRTSDSQETQYF. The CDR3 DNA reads TGTGCCAGCAGCCAAGATCGGAGGACTAGCGATTCTCAAGAGACCCAGTACTTC.

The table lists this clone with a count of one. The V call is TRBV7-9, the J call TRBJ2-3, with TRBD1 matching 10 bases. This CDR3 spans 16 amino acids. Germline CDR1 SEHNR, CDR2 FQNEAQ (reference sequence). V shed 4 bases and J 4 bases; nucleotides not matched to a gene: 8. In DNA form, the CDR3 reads TGTGCCAGCAGCTCTCAGGGACAGGGGCCGGCAGATACGCAGTATTTT. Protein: CASSSQGQGPADTQYF.

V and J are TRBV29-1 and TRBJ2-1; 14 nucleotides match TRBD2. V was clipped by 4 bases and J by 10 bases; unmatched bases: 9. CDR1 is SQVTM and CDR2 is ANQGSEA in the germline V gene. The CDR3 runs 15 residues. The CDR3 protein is CSVASGTSGRREQFF. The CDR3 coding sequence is TGCAGCGTTGCCTCCGGGACTAGCGGGAGACGGGAGCAGTTCTTC.